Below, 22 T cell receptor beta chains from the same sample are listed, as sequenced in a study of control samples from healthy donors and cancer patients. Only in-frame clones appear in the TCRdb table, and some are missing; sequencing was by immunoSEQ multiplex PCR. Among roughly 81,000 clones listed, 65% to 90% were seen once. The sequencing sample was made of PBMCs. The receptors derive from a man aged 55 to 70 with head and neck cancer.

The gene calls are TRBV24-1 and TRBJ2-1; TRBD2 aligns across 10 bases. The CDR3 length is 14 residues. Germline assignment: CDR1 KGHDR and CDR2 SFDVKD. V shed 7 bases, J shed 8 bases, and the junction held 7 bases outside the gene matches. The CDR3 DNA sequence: TGTGCCACCAGCCCGGGACTAGCGATCGATGAGCAGTTCTTC. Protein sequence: CATSPGLAIDEQFF.

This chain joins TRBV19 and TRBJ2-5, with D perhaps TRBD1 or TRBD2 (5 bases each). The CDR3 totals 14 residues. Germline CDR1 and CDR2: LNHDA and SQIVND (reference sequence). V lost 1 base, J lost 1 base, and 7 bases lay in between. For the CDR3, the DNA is TGTGCCAGTAGTATAGGGGGACCCCAAGAGACCCAGTACTTC. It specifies CASSIGGPQETQYF.

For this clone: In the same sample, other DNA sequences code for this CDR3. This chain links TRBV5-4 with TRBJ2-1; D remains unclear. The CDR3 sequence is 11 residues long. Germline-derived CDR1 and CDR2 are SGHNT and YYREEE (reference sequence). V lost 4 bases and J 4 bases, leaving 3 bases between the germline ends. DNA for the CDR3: TGTGCCAGCAGCGCTTACAATGAGCAGTTCTTC. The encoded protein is CASSAYNEQFF.

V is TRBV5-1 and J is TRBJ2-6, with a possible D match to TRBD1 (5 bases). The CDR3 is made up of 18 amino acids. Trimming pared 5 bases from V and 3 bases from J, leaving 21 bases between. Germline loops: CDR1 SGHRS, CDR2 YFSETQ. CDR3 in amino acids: CASRPDTARVGGANVLTF. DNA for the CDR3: TGCGCCAGCAGGCCGGACACCGCTCGAGTCGGTGGGGCCAACGTCCTGACTTTC.

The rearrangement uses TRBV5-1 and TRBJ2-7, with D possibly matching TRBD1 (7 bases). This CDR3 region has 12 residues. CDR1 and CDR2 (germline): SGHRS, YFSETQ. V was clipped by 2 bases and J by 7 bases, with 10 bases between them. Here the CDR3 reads CASSLQGREQYF. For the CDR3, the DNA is TGCGCCAGCAGCTTACAGGGGAGGGAGCAGTACTTC.

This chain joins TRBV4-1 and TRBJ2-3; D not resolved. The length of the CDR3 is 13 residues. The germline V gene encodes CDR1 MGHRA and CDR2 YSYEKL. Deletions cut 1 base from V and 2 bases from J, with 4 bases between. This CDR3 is CASSQGITDTQYF. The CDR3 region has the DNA TGCGCCAGCAGCCAAGGCATCACAGATACGCAGTATTTT.

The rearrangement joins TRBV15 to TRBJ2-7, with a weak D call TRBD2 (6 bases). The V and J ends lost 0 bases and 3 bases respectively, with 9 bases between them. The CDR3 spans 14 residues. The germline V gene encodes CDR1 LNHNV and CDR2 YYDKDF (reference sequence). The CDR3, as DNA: TGTGCCACCAGCAGAGAGGGTAGCGGCTACGAGCAGTACTTC. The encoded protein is CATSREGSGYEQYF.

The CDR3 nucleotides are TGTGCCAGCTCACCACGAGTCCAGGGACAGGGAAGTACTGGGGCCAACGTCCTGACTTTC. Translated, it gives CASSPRVQGQGSTGANVLTF. V gene TRBV18 combines with J gene TRBJ2-6; 9 bases fit TRBD1. There are 20 residues in the CDR3. In germline, CDR1 is KGHSH, CDR2 LQKENI. V was clipped by 1 base and J by 2 bases; unmatched bases: 12.

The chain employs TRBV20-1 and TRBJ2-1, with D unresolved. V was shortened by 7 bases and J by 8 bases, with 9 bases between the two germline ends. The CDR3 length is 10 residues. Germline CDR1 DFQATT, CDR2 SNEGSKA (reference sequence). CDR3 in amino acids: CSVFGHEQFF. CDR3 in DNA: TGCAGTGTCTTTGGGCATGAGCAGTTCTTC.

As DNA, the CDR3 is TGTGCCATAAGACAGGGAGATTACCAGCCCCAGCATTTT. This gives the protein CAIRQGDYQPQHF. The V gene is TRBV6-5, the J gene TRBJ1-5; 7 positions match TRBD1. CDR1 MNHEY and CDR2 SVGAGI come from the germline V gene. Trimming took 10 bases from V and 7 from J; bases not matched to a gene: 10. The CDR3 length is 13 residues.

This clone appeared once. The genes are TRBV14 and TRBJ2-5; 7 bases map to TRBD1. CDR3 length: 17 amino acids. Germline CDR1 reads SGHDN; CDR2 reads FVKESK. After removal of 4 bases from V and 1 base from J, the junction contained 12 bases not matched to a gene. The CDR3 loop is CASSRLGQSTFQETQYF. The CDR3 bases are TGTGCCAGCAGCCGCCTGGGACAGAGTACCTTCCAAGAGACCCAGTACTTC.

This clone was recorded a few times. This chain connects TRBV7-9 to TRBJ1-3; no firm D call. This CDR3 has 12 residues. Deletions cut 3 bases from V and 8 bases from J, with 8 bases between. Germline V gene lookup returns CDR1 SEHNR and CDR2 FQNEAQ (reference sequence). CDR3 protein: CASSLRADTIYF. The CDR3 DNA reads TGTGCCAGCAGCTTGCGGGCCGACACCATATATTTT.

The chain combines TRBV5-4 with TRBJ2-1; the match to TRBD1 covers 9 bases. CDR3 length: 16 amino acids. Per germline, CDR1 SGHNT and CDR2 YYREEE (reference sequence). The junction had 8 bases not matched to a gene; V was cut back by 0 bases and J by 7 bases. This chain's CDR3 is CASSLVGTGPNNEQFF. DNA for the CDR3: TGTGCCAGCAGCTTGGTAGGGACAGGGCCGAATAATGAGCAGTTCTTC.

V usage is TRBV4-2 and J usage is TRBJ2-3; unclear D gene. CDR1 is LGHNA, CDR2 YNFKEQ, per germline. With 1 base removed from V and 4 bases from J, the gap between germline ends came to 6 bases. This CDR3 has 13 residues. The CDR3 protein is CASSQGQADTQYF. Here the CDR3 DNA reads TGTGCCAGCAGCCAAGGTCAGGCAGATACGCAGTATTTT.

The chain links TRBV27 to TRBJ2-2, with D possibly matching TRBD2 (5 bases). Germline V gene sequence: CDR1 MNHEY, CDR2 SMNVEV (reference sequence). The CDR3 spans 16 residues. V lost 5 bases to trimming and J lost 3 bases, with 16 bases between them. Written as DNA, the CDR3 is TGTGCCAGCAGTGCCACTAGACGTTACGACACCGGGGAGCTGTTTTTT. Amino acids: CASSATRRYDTGELFF.

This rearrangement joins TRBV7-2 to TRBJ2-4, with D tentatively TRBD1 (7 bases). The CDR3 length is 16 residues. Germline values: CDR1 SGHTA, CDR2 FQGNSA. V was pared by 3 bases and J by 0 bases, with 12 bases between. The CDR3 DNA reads TGTGCCAGCAGCTTGGAGGGGGCCCTAGCCAAAAACATTCAGTACTTC. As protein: CASSLEGALAKNIQYF. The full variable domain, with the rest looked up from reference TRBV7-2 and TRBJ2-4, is GAGVSQSPSNKVTEKGKDVELRCDPISGHTALYWYRQSLGQGLEFLIYFQGNSAPDKSGLPSDRFSAERTGGSVSTLTIQRTQQEDSAVYLCASSLEGALAKNIQYFGAGTRLSVL.

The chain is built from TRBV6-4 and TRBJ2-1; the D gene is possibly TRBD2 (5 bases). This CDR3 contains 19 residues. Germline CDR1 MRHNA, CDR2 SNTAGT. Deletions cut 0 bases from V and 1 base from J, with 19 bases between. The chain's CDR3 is CASSDSRGPRLRSYNEQFF. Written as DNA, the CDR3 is TGTGCCAGCAGTGACTCGAGAGGACCTAGACTAAGATCCTACAATGAGCAGTTCTTC.

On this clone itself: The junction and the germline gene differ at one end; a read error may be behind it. The CDR3 loop reads CASSPAGQGGRYEQHF. The CDR3 DNA follows: TGTGCCAGTAGTCCAGCAGGACAGGGTGGTCGGTACGAGCAGCACTTC. The gene calls are TRBV19 and TRBJ2-7; 8 nucleotides match TRBD1. CDR3 size: 16 residues. CDR1 is LNHDA and CDR2 is SQIVND in the germline V gene (reference sequence).

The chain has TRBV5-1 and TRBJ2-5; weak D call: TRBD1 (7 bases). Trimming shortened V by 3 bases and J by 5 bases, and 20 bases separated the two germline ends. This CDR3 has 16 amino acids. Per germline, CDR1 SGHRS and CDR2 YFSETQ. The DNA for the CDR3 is TGCGCCAGCAGCTCCCAGGGGGAAGTTCGGGGGGAGACCCAGTACTTC. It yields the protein CASSSQGEVRGETQYF.

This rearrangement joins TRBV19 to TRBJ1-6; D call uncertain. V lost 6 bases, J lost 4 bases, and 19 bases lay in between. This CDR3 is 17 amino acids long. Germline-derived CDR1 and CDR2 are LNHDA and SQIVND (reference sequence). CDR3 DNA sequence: TGTGCCAGTAGCTCACGAAGGGTCGGAAATTATAATTCACCCCTCCACTTT. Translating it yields CASSSRRVGNYNSPLHF.

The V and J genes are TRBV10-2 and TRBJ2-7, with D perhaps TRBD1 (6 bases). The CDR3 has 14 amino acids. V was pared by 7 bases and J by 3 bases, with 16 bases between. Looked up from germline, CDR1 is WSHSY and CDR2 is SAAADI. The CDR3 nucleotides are TGCGCCAGCACTCCGGACAGCTACAACTACGAGCAGTACTTC. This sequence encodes CASTPDSYNYEQYF.

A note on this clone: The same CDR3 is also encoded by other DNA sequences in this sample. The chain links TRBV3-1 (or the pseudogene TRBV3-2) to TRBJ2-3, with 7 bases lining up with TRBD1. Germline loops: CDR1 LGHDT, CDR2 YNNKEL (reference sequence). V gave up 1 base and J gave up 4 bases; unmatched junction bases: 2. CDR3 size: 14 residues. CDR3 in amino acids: CASSQGQGADTQYF. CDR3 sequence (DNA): TGTGCCAGCAGCCAAGGACAGGGCGCAGATACGCAGTATTTT.